This T cell receptor beta chain came from a study of T cell changes during pregnancy in multiple sclerosis (dated by TCRdb to the late 2010s). About the full investigation: The study looked at changes in the T cell repertoire across pregnancy in women with multiple sclerosis.

With regard to this clone: Its specific antigen is unknown. No qualities accompany the bases; no much larger clone lies one base away.

The CDR3, from cysteine to phenylalanine, totals 14 residues. Only the CDR3 portion is preserved as DNA: 42 bases, with reading frame beginning at the first base. V is cut back by 10 bases and J by 2 bases, with 9 bases in the junction unmatched. The germline V gene (reference sequence) sets CDR1 to LNHDA and CDR2 to SQIVND. The library was obtained by the immunoSEQ multiplex PCR assay. The source is immuneACCESS, and TCRdb retained only in-frame sequences with V and J called. Part of the clones is not carried over; for the studies checked, unresolved V genes explain less than half of this, and the remainder is unexplained. The sample profile shows more than 35,000 clones; 92% of them were found once. The top ten hold 0.75% to 0.85% of the sample.

The sequence joins TRBV19 to TRBJ2-3, with 7 middle bases fitting TRBD2. The TCR originated in a female donor with multiple sclerosis, enrolled in a pregnancy study. Sequenced material: CD4+ T cells from peripheral blood mononuclear cells, taken in the third trimester of pregnancy. The base sequence is TGTGCCACCTCCAGCGGGACCGCCACAGATACGCAGTATTTT. Its translation is CATSSGTATDTQYF.